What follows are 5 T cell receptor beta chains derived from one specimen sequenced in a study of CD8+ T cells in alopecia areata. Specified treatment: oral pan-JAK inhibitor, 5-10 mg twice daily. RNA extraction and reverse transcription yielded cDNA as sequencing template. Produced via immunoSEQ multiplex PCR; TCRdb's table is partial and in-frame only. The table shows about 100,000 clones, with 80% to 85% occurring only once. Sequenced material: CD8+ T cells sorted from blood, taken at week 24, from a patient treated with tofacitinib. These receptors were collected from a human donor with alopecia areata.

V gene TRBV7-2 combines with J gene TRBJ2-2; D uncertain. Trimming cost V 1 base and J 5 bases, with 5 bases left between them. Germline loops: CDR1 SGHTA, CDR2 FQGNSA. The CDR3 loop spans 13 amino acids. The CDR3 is CASSLDPTGELFF. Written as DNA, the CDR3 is TGTGCCAGCAGCTTAGACCCTACCGGGGAGCTGTTTTTT.

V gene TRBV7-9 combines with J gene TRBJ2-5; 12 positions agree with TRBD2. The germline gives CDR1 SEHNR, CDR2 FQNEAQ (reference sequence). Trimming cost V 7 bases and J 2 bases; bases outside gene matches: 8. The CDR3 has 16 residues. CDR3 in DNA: TGTGCCAGCAAGTCCCCGACTAGCGGGGGACAAGAGACCCAGTACTTC. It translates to CASKSPTSGGQETQYF.

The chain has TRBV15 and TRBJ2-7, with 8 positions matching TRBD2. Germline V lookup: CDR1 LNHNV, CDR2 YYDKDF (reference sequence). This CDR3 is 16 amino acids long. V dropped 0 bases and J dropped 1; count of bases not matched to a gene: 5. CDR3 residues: CATSRESGGSSYEQYF. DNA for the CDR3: TGTGCCACCAGCAGAGAGAGCGGGGGTTCATCCTACGAGCAGTACTTC.

The CDR3 bases are TGCGCCAGCAGCCAAAAGACACTAGACAGGGGGCATACAGATACGCAGTATTTT. It codes for CASSQKTLDRGHTDTQYF. The genes are TRBV4-1 and TRBJ2-3; TRBD1 matches 10 bases. With 2 bases clipped from V and 3 bases from J, the junction kept 11 bases outside the gene matches. Germline assignment: CDR1 MGHRA and CDR2 YSYEKL. The CDR3 length is 18 residues.

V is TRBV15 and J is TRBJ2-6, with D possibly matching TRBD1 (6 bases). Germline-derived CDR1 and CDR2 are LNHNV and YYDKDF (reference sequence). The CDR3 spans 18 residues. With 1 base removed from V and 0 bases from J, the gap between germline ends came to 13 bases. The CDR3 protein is CATSRGAGAFSGANVLTF. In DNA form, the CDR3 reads TGTGCCACCAGCAGAGGGGCAGGGGCCTTCTCTGGGGCCAACGTCCTGACTTTC.